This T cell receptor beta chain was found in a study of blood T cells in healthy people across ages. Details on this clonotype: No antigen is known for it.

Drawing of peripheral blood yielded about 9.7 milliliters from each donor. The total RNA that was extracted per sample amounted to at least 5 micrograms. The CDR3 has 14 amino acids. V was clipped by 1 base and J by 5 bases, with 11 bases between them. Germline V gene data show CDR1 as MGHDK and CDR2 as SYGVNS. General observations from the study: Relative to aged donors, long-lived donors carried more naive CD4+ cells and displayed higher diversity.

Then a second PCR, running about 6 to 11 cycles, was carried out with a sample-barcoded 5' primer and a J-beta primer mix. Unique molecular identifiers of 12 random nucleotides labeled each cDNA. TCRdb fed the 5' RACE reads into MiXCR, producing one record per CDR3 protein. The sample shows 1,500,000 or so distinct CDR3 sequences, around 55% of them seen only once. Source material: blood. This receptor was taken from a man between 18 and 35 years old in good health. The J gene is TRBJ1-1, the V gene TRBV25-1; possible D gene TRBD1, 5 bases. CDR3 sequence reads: CASSELGVRTEAFF. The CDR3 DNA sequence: TGTGCCAGCAGTGAATTGGGGGTAAGGACTGAAGCTTTCTTT.